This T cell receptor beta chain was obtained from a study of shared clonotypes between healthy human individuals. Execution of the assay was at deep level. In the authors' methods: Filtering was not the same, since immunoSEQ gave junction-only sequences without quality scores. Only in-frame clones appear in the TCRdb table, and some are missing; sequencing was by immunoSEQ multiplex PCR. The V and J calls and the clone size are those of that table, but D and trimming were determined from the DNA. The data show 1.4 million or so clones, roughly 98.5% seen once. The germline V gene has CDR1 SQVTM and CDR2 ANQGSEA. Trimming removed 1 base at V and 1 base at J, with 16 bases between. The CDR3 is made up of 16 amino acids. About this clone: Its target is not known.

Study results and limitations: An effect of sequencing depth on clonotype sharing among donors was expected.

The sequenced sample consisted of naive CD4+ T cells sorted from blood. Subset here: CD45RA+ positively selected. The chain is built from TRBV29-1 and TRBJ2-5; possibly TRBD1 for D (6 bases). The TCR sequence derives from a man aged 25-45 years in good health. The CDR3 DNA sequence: TGCAGCGTTGAAGGGGTTCAGGACAGCTCCCAAGAGACCCAGTACTTC. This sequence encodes CSVEGVQDSSQETQYF.